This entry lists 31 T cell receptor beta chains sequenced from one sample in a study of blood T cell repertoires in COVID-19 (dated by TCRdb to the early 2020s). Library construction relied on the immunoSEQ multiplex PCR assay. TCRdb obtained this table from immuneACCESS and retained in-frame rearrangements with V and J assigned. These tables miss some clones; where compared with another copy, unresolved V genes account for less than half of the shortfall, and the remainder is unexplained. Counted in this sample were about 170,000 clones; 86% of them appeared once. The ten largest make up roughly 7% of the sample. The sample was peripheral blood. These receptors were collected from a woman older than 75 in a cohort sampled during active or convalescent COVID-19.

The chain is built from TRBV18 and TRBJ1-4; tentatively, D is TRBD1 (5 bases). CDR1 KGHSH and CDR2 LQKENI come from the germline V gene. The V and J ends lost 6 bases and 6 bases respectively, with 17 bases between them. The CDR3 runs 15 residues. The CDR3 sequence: CASSLVGGKDEKLFF. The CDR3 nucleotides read TGTGCCAGCTCCCTGGTCGGGGGGAAGGATGAAAAACTGTTTTTT.

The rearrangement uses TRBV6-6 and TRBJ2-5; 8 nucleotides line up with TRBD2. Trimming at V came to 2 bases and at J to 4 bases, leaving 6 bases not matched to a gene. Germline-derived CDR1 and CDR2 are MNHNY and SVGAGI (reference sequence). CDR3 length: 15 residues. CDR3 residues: CASSYTGLAGETQYF. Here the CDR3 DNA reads TGTGCCAGCAGTTACACTGGACTAGCTGGAGAGACCCAGTACTTC.

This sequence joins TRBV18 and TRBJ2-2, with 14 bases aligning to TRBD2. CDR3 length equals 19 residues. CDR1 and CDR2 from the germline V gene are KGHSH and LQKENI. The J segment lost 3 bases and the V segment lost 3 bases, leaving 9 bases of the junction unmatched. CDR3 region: CASSPKTSGGERDTGELFF. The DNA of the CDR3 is TGTGCCAGCTCACCTAAGACTAGCGGGGGGGAAAGGGACACCGGGGAGCTGTTTTTT.

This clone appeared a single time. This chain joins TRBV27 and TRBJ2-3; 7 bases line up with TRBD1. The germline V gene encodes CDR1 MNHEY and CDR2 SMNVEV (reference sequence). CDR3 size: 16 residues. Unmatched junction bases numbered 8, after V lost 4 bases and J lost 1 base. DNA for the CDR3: TGTGCCAGCAGTTATGAGGGGGCGGTACGCACAGATACGCAGTATTTT. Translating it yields CASSYEGAVRTDTQYF.

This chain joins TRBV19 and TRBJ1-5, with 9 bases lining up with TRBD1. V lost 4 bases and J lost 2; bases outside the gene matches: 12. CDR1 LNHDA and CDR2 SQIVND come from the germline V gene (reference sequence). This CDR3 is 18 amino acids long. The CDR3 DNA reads TGTGCCAGTAGTACGATCCCGGGACAGGGCCGGGGCAATCAGCCCCAGCATTTT. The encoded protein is CASSTIPGQGRGNQPQHF.

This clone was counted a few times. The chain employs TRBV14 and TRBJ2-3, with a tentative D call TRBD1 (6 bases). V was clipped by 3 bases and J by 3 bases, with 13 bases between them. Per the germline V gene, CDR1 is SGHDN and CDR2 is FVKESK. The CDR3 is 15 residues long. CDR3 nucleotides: TGTGCCAGCAGCCAGACTGTAAGGGGGACAGATACGCAGTATTTT. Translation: CASSQTVRGTDTQYF. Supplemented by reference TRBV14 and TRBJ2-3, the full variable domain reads EAGVTQFPSHSVIEKGQTVTLRCDPISGHDNLYWYRRVMGKEIKFLLHFVKESKQDESGMPNNRFLAERTGGTYSTLKVQPAELEDSGVYFCASSQTVRGTDTQYFGPGTRLTVL.

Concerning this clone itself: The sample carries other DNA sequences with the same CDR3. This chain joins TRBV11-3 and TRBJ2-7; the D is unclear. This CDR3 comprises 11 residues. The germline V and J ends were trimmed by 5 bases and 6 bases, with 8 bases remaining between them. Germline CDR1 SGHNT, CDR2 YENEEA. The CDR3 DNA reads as TGTGCCAGCAGCCTAGTCGGCGAGCAGTACTTC. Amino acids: CASSLVGEQYF.

CDR3 protein: CASSVDSYDNEKLFF. CDR3 bases: TGTGCCAGCAGCGTGGACAGTTACGATAATGAAAAACTGTTTTTT. V gene TRBV4-2 combines with J gene TRBJ1-4, with D tentatively TRBD1 (6 bases). This CDR3 is built from 15 residues. In germline, CDR1 is LGHNA, CDR2 YNFKEQ. Trimming removed 5 bases from V and 4 bases from J, with 14 bases in between.

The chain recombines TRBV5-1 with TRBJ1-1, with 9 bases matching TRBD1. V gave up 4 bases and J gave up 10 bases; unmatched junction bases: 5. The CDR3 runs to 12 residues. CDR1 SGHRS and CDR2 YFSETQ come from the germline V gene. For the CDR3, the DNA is TGCGCCAGCAGCGAGGGACAGGGAACAGCTTTCTTT. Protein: CASSEGQGTAFF.

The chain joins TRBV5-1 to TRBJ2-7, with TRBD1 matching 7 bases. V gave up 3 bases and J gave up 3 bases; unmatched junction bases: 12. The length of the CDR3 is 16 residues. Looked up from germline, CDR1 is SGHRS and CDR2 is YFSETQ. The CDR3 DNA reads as TGCGCCAGCAGCTCTATTCAGGGGGTCCTTCGCTACGAGCAGTACGTC. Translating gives CASSSIQGVLRYEQYV.

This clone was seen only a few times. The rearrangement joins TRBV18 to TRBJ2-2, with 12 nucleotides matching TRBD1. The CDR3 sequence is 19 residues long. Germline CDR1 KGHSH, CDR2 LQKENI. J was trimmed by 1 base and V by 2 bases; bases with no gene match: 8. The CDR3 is CASSPTPGQGAGNTGELFF. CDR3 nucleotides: TGTGCCAGCTCACCAACGCCGGGACAGGGGGCTGGGAACACCGGGGAGCTGTTTTTT.

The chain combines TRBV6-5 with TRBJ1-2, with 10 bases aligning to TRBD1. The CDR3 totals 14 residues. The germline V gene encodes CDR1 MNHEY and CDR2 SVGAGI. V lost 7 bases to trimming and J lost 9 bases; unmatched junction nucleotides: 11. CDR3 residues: CASIFDRGRISYTF. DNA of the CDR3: TGTGCCAGCATATTTGACAGGGGGCGAATTAGCTACACCTTC.

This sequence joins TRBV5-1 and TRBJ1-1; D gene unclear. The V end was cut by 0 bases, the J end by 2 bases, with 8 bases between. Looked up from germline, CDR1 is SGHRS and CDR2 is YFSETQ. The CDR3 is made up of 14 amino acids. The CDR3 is CASSLEAANTEAFF. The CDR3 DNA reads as TGCGCCAGCAGCTTGGAAGCCGCAAACACTGAAGCTTTCTTT. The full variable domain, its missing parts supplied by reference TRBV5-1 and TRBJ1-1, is KAGVTQTPRYLIKTRGQQVTLSCSPISGHRSVSWYQQTPGQGLQFLFEYFSETQRNKGNFPGRFSGRQFSNSRSEMNVSTLELGDSALYLCASSLEAANTEAFFGQGTRLTVV.

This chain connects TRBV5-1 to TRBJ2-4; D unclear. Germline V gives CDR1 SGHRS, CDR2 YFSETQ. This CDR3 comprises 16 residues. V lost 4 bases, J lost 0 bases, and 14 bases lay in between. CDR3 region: CASSLRGGLAKNIQYF. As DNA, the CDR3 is TGCGCCAGCAGCCTACGCGGTGGTCTAGCCAAAAACATTCAGTACTTC.

CDR3 region: CASSIDLRWRYGYTF. The CDR3 DNA is TGTGCCAGTAGTATAGATCTGAGGTGGCGCTATGGCTACACCTTC. The rearrangement joins TRBV19 to TRBJ1-2; no firm D call. Germline V CDR1 and CDR2: LNHDA, SQIVND (reference sequence). The CDR3 sequence is 15 residues long. Between the trimmed V and J ends, which lost 0 bases and 4 bases, there was a span of 12 bases.

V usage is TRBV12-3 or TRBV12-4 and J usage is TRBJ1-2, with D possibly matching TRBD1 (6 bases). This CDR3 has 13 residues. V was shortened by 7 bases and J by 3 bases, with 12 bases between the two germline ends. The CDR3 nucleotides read TGTGCCAGCATCAACAGGGAAGACTATGGCTACACCTTC. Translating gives CASINREDYGYTF.

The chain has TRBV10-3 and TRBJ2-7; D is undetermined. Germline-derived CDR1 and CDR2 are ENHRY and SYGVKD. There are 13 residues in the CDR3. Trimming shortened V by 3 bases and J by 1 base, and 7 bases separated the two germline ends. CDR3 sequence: CAISDPRSYEQYF. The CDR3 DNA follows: TGTGCCATCAGTGACCCCAGGTCCTACGAGCAGTACTTC.

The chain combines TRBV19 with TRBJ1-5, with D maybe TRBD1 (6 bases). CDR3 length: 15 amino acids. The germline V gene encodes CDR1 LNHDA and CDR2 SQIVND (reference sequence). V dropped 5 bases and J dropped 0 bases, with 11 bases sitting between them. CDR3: CASSRGQSSNQPQHF. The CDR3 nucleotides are TGTGCCAGTAGTCGTGGACAGAGTAGCAATCAGCCCCAGCATTTT.

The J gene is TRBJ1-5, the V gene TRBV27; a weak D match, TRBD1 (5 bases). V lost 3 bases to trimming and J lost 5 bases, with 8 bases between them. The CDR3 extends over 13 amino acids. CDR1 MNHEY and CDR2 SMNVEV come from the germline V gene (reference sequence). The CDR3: CASSLGGDQPQHF. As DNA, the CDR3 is TGTGCCAGCAGTTTGGGGGGAGATCAGCCCCAGCATTTT.

Here the CDR3 reads CAISRRGGANEKLFF. For the CDR3, the DNA is TGTGCCATCAGTCGACGGGGGGGTGCTAATGAAAAACTGTTTTTT. V usage is TRBV10-3 and J usage is TRBJ1-4, with a tentative D call TRBD1 (5 bases). Trimming cost V 5 bases and J 3 bases, with 13 bases left between them. The CDR3 extends over 15 amino acids. CDR1 is ENHRY, CDR2 SYGVKD, per germline.

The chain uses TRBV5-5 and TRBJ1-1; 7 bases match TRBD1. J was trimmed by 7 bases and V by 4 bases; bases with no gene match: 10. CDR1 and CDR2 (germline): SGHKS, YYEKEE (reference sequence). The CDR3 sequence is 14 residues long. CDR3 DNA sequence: TGTGCCAGCAGCCCAACGACAGGGAGAATTGAAGCTTTCTTT. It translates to CASSPTTGRIEAFF.

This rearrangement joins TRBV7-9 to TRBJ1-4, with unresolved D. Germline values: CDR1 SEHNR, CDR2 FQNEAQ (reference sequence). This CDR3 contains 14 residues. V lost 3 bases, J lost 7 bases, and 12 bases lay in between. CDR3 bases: TGTGCCAGCAGCTTTATGGGGAGTGGTGAAAAACTGTTTTTT. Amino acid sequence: CASSFMGSGEKLFF.

The CDR3 DNA is TGTGCCAGCAGTTATCCCCCAGGACTAGCGGGAGGCTACAATGAGCAGTTCTTC. Translation gives CASSYPPGLAGGYNEQFF. The chain combines TRBV6-2 or TRBV6-3 with TRBJ2-1, with 14 bases matching TRBD2. The V gene end was trimmed by 3 bases and the J gene end by 3 bases; junction bases not matched to a gene: 7. The CDR3 runs 18 residues. CDR1 is MNHEY and CDR2 is SVGEGT in the germline V gene.

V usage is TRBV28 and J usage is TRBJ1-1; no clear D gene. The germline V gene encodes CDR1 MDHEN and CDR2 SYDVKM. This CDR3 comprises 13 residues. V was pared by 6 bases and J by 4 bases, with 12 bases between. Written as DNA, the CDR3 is TGTGCCAGCAGGGAAGGAGGAGGCACTGAAGCTTTCTTT. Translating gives CASREGGGTEAFF.

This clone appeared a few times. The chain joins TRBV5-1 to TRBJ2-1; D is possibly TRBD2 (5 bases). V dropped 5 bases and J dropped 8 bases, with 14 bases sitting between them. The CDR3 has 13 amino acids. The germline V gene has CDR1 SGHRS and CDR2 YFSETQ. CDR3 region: CASRPGDDDEQFF. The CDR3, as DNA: TGCGCCAGCAGGCCCGGGGATGATGATGAGCAGTTCTTC. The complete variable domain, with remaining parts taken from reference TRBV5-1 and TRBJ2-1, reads KAGVTQTPRYLIKTRGQQVTLSCSPISGHRSVSWYQQTPGQGLQFLFEYFSETQRNKGNFPGRFSGRQFSNSRSEMNVSTLELGDSALYLCASRPGDDDEQFFGPGTRLTVL.

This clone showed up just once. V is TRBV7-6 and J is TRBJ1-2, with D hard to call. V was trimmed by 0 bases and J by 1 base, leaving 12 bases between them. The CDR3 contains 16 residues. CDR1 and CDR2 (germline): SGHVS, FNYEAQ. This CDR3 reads CASSLASGEVNYGYTF. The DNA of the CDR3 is TGTGCCAGCAGCTTAGCCAGTGGCGAGGTTAACTATGGCTACACCTTC.

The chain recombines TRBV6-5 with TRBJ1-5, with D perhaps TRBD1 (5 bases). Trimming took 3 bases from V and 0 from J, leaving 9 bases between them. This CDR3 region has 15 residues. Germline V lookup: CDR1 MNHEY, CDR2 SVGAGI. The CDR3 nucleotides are TGTGCCAGCAGTTATTCCCAGGGTAGCAATCAGCCCCAGCATTTT. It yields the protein CASSYSQGSNQPQHF.

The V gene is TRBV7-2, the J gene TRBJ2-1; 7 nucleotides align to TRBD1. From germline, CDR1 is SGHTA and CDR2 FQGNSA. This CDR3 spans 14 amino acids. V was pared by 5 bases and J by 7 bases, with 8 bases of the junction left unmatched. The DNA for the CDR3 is TGTGCCAGCAGCCCAGGGGGACAAAGTAATGAGCAGTTCTTC. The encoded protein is CASSPGGQSNEQFF.

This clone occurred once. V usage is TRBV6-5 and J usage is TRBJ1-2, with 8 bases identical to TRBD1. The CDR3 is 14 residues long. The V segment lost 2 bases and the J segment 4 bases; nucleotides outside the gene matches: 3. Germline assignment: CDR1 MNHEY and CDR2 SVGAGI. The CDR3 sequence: CASSYGQGFYGYTF. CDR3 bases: TGTGCCAGCAGTTACGGACAGGGATTCTATGGCTACACCTTC.

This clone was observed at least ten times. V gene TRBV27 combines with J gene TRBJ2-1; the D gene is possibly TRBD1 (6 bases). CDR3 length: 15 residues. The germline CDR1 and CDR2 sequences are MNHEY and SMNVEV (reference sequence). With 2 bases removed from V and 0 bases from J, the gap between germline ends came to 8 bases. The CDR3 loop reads CASSLQGGSYNEQFF. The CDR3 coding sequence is TGTGCCAGCAGTTTACAAGGGGGCTCCTACAATGAGCAGTTCTTC.

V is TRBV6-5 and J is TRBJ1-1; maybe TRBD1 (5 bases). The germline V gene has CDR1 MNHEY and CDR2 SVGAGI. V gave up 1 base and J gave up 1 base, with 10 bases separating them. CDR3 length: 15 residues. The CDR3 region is CASSYWQGPNTEAFF. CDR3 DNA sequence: TGTGCCAGCAGTTACTGGCAGGGTCCGAACACTGAAGCTTTCTTT.